The 22 T cell receptor beta chains reported below all come from one sample, sequenced in a study of tumour-infiltrating T cells in Burkitt lymphoma. This table comes from immunoSEQ multiplex PCR, and its TCRdb copy is limited to in-frame clones, with some not included. The sample has 4,500 to 6,500 clones; approximately 9.9% are singletons. Sequenced: tumor tissue. Receptors were obtained from a human donor with diffuse large B-cell lymphoma.

The CDR3 nucleotides are TGTGCCAGCAGCCAAGATCAAACAGGGGGCTACGTGGGACCCTATGGCTACACCTTC. Protein sequence: CASSQDQTGGYVGPYGYTF. The chain employs TRBV4-2 and TRBJ1-2; 9 bases map to TRBD1. The CDR3 contains 19 residues. In germline, CDR1 is LGHNA, CDR2 YNFKEQ. Unmatched junction bases numbered 15, after V lost 0 bases and J lost 4 bases.

This clone was picked up a small number of times. This rearrangement joins TRBV4-3 to TRBJ1-2, with 8 nucleotides matching TRBD1. Germline V gene data show CDR1 as LGHNA and CDR2 as YSLEER. Trimming removed 0 bases from V and 5 bases from J; junction bases left unmatched: 8. The length of the CDR3 is 16 residues. The CDR3 coding sequence is TGCGCCAGCAGCCAAGAGTCGGCAGGGGGCATGTATGGCTACACCTTC. The encoded protein is CASSQESAGGMYGYTF.

This clone turned up a few times. This chain connects TRBV2 to TRBJ1-6; the match to TRBD1 covers 7 bases. Trimming removed 8 bases from V and 4 bases from J; junction bases left unmatched: 5. CDR3 length: 14 residues. In germline, CDR1 is SNHLY, CDR2 FYNNEI. CDR3: CASSRDSYNSPLHF. In DNA, the CDR3 is TGTGCCAGCTCCCGGGACAGTTATAATTCACCCCTCCACTTT.

This clone was picked up a small number of times. V gene TRBV6-4 combines with J gene TRBJ2-4; D is uncertain. The CDR3 sequence is 11 residues long. Per the germline V gene, CDR1 is MRHNA and CDR2 is SNTAGT. The CDR3 nucleotides are TGTGCGCTTGTAGCCAAAAACATTCAGTACTTC. Translating it yields CALVAKNIQYF.

This clone showed up just a few times. The chain recombines TRBV27 with TRBJ2-7; 10 nucleotides agree with TRBD2. Germline-derived CDR1 and CDR2 are MNHEY and SMNVEV (reference sequence). The ends lost 3 bases at V and 1 base at J; junction bases unmatched: 3. The CDR3 covers 15 residues. CDR3 amino acids: CASSFSGGRSYEQYF. CDR3 in DNA: TGTGCCAGCAGTTTTAGCGGGGGGAGGTCCTACGAGCAGTACTTC.

This chain connects TRBV7-2 to TRBJ1-1; D is ambiguous. The CDR3 has 13 amino acids. Germline CDR1 and CDR2: SGHTA and FQGNSA. V lost 1 base, J lost 1 base, and 4 bases lay in between. CDR3 protein: CASSLGANTEAFF. CDR3 coding DNA: TGTGCCAGCAGCTTAGGGGCGAACACTGAAGCTTTCTTT.

This clone was recorded a few times. The rearrangement joins TRBV19 to TRBJ1-1; D is perhaps TRBD1 (6 bases). This CDR3 is built from 17 residues. Germline V CDR1 and CDR2: LNHDA, SQIVND (reference sequence). With 6 bases removed from V and 8 bases from J, the gap between germline ends came to 28 bases. The CDR3 coding sequence is TGTGCCAGTAGGGGAGGGGTTGCAGGGGCCCCGGTGAGGGAAGCTTTCTTT. Its protein product is CASRGGVAGAPVREAFF.

The J gene is TRBJ2-1, the V gene TRBV5-4; no clear D. The V and J ends lost 3 bases and 4 bases respectively, with 14 bases between them. The V gene's germline CDR1 is SGHNT and CDR2 YYREEE (reference sequence). The CDR3 has 15 residues. CDR3 loop: CASSSGRPDYNEQFF. The CDR3 nucleotides read TGTGCCAGCAGCTCGGGCAGGCCGGATTACAATGAGCAGTTCTTC.

J is TRBJ1-4 and V is TRBV5-5; possible D gene TRBD1, 5 bases. V dropped 0 bases and J dropped 8 bases, with 8 bases sitting between them. The CDR3 covers 13 residues. CDR1 and CDR2 (germline): SGHKS, YYEKEE (reference sequence). CDR3 bases: TGTGCCAGCAGCTTGGAATACAGGGAAAAACTGTTTTTT. This gives the protein CASSLEYREKLFF.

V is TRBV30 and J is TRBJ1-1, with TRBD1 as a possible D gene (5 bases). V lost 5 bases and J 4 bases, leaving 8 bases between the germline ends. From germline, CDR1 is GTSNPN and CDR2 SVGIG (reference sequence). CDR3 size: 11 residues. CDR3 nucleotide sequence: TGTGCCTGGGGGCAGGGCACTGAAGCTTTCTTT. Translation gives CAWGQGTEAFF.

The table lists this clone with a few counts. This sequence joins TRBV10-3 and TRBJ1-5; tentative D call: TRBD1 (5 bases). V gave up 9 bases and J gave up 5 bases, with 14 bases separating them. This CDR3 has 13 residues. Germline CDR1 ENHRY, CDR2 SYGVKD. For the CDR3, the DNA is TGTGCCATTCATGCAGGGCCGGATCAGCCCCAGCATTTT. It encodes CAIHAGPDQPQHF.

The chain is built from TRBV6-5 and TRBJ1-1; 11 positions agree with TRBD1. Trimming took 6 bases from V and 5 from J; bases not matched to a gene: 8. Looked up from germline, CDR1 is MNHEY and CDR2 is SVGAGI. The CDR3 extends over 15 amino acids. The CDR3 DNA sequence: TGTGCCAGCAGGGGACAGGGGGAAAGAAGGACTGAAGCTTTCTTT. Protein sequence: CASRGQGERRTEAFF.

In its sample, this clone was seen a few times. The chain recombines TRBV5-5 with TRBJ1-1; D ambiguous. There are 19 residues in the CDR3. CDR1 is SGHKS, CDR2 YYEKEE, per germline (reference sequence). V was trimmed by 0 bases and J by 0 bases, leaving 21 bases between them. CDR3: CASSLGERSLPFMNTEAFF. For the CDR3, the DNA is TGTGCCAGCAGCTTGGGGGAAAGGAGTCTCCCATTTATGAACACTGAAGCTTTCTTT. The full variable domain, in which reference TRBV5-5 and TRBJ1-1 provide the parts outside the CDR3, is DAGVTQSPTHLIKTRGQQVTLRCSPISGHKSVSWYQQVLGQGPQFIFQYYEKEERGRGNFPDRFSARQFPNYSSELNVNALLLGDSALYLCASSLGERSLPFMNTEAFFGQGTRLTVV.

The rearrangement uses TRBV21-1 and TRBJ1-1. TRBV21-1 is deemed a pseudogene. CDR3 length: 15 amino acids. Written as DNA, the CDR3 is TGTGCCAGCAGCAAACGGGCACCTATGAACACTGAAGCTTTCTTT. This codes for CASSKRAPMNTEAFF.

This sequence joins TRBV6-5 and TRBJ1-1, with D maybe TRBD1 (5 bases). This CDR3 comprises 16 residues. Germline CDR1 and CDR2: MNHEY and SVGAGI. V lost 2 bases and J 1 base, leaving 14 bases between the germline ends. In DNA form, the CDR3 reads TGTGCCAGCAGTTACCCAGGCACAGGCTGGAACACTGAAGCTTTCTTT. It is translated as CASSYPGTGWNTEAFF.

The chain links TRBV9 to TRBJ2-6; 7 positions agree with TRBD2. Trimming removed 8 bases from V and 0 bases from J; junction bases left unmatched: 8. The germline V gene encodes CDR1 SGDLS and CDR2 YYNGEE. The CDR3 contains 16 residues. CDR3 nucleotides: TGTGCCAGTAGGGAGGGCTCAACCTCTGGGGCCAACGTCCTGACTTTC. Residues: CASREGSTSGANVLTF. Combining the CDR3 with reference TRBV9 and TRBJ2-6 gives the whole variable domain DSGVTQTPKHLITATGQRVTLRCSPRSGDLSVYWYQQSLDQGLQFLIQYYNGEERAKGNILERFSAQQFPDLHSELNLSSLELGDSALYFCASREGSTSGANVLTFGAGSRLTVL.

This clone has more than one count but fewer than ten. The chain employs TRBV6-1 and TRBJ2-3, with D uncertain. V dropped 9 bases and J dropped 6 bases, with 10 bases sitting between them. The CDR3 sequence is 11 residues long. Germline lookup yields CDR1 MNHNS and CDR2 SASEGT. The CDR3 here is CASSLVDTQYF. The CDR3 DNA is TGTGCCAGTTCTTTGGTGGATACGCAGTATTTT.

The gene calls are TRBV4-1 and TRBJ1-1; D perhaps matches TRBD1 (5 bases). The CDR3 covers 18 residues. Between the trimmed V and J ends, which lost 0 bases and 6 bases, there was a span of 23 bases. Per germline, CDR1 MGHRA and CDR2 YSYEKL. Here the CDR3 DNA reads TGCGCCAGCAGCCAAGATGGTAGAGGGGCTTCCCCACCCCCTGAAGCTTTCTTT. Encoded protein: CASSQDGRGASPPPEAFF.

This clone is labeled medium-sized (0.01 to 0.1%). V gene TRBV11-2 combines with J gene TRBJ2-6, with 9 bases identical to TRBD1. The CDR3 consists of 19 residues. In germline, CDR1 is SGHAT, CDR2 FQNNGV. V lost 5 bases and J lost 0; bases outside the gene matches: 11. Written as DNA, the CDR3 is TGTGCCAGCAGCACTACAGGGGGCGGATTCTTCTCTGGGGCCAACGTCCTGACTTTC. Its translation: CASSTTGGGFFSGANVLTF.

The chain joins TRBV19 to TRBJ1-1, with 8 positions matching TRBD1. This CDR3 has 14 residues. From germline, CDR1 is LNHDA and CDR2 SQIVND (reference sequence). The V and J ends lost 4 bases and 5 bases, in that order; junction bases with no gene match: 6. CDR3 residues: CASSKTGAWTEAFF. CDR3 DNA: TGTGCCAGTAGTAAGACAGGGGCTTGGACTGAAGCTTTCTTT.

This sequence joins TRBV11-2 and TRBJ2-5; D remains ambiguous. V was trimmed by 0 bases and J by 5 bases, leaving 4 bases between them. The CDR3 loop spans 12 amino acids. Per germline, CDR1 SGHAT and CDR2 FQNNGV. The CDR3 DNA reads TGTGCCAGCAGCTTAGATACGGAGACCCAGTACTTC. This sequence encodes CASSLDTETQYF.

The rearrangement links TRBV6-5 to TRBJ1-1; unclear D gene. The CDR3 covers 14 residues. Per germline, CDR1 MNHEY and CDR2 SVGAGI. V dropped 6 bases and J dropped 1 base, with 12 bases sitting between them. DNA of the CDR3: TGTGCCAGCAGGCCCTTTACAGAGAACACTGAAGCTTTCTTT. As protein: CASRPFTENTEAFF.